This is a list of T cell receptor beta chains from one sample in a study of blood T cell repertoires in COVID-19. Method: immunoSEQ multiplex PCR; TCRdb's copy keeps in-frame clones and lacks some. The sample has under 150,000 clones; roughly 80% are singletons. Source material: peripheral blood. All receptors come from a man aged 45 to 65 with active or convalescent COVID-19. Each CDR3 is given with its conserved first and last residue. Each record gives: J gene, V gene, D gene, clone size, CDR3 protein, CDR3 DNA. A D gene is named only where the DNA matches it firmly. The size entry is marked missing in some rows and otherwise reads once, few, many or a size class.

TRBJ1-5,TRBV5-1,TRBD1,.,CASSRTGGPPQPQHF,TGCGCCAGCAGCAGAACAGGGGGCCCCCCCCAGCCCCAGCATTTT
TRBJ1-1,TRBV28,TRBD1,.,CASSEISDRVRTEAFF,TGTGCCAGCAGTGAGATCTCGGACAGGGTTAGAACTGAAGCTTTCTTT
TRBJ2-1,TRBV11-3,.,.,CASSPIYGEQFF,TGTGCCAGCAGCCCCATCTACGGTGAGCAGTTCTTC
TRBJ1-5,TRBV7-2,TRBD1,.,CASSLDRGDDQPQHF,TGTGCCAGCAGCCTGGACAGGGGCGATGATCAGCCCCAGCATTTT
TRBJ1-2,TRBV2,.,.,CASSEPGEQEGYTF,TGTGCCAGCAGCGAACCGGGAGAACAAGAGGGCTACACCTTC
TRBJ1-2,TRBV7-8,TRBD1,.,CASSLIYRVQGTGYTF,TGTGCCAGCAGCTTAATATACCGGGTACAGGGGACCGGCTACACCTTC
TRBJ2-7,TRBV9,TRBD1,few,CASTPGQGSYEQYF,TGTGCCAGCACCCCAGGACAGGGTAGCTACGAGCAGTACTTC
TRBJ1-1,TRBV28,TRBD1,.,CASSPRLMGRGRFRNTEAFF,TGTGCCAGCAGTCCCCGCCTCATGGGCAGGGGGCGGTTTAGGAACACTGAAGCTTTCTTT
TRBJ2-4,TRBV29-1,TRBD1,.,CSVADRGLNIQYF,TGCAGCGTTGCCGACAGGGGGCTAAACATTCAGTACTTC
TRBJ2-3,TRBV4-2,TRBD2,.,CASSQVAAGMADTQYF,TGTGCCAGCAGCCAAGTTGCAGCGGGAATGGCAGATACGCAGTATTTT
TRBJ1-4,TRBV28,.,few,CASRTATNEKLFF,TGTGCCAGCAGGACAGCAACTAATGAAAAACTGTTTTTT
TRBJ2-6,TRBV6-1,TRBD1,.,CASSGGDRGSSYGANVLTF,TGTGCCAGCAGTGGGGGGGACAGGGGGTCATCGTATGGGGCCAACGTCCTGACTTTC
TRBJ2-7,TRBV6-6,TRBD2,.,CASSYSTSGRGQYF,TGTGCCAGCAGTTACTCTACTAGCGGGAGAGGGCAGTACTTC
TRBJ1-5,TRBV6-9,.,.,CASSYPKQGSVLQHF,TGTGCCAGCAGTTATCCCAAACAGGGTTCCGTTCTCCAGCATTTT
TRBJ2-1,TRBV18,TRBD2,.,CASSSTSAEGYEQFF,TGTGCCAGCTCGTCGACTAGCGCCGAGGGGTATGAGCAGTTCTTC
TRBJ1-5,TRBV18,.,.,CASSPAGKDQPQHF,TGTGCCAGCTCACCCGCAGGGAAGGATCAGCCCCAGCATTTT
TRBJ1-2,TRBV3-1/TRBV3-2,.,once,CASSQSSNRGKDGYTF,TGTGCCAGCAGCCAATCCTCTAATCGGGGGAAGGATGGCTACACCTTC
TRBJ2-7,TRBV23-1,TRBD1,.,CASSQRTGFLYEQYF,TGCGCCAGCAGTCAGAGGACAGGGTTCCTCTACGAGCAGTACTTC
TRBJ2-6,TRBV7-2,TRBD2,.,CASSSGLAGRISGANVLTF,TGTGCCAGCAGCTCCGGACTAGCGGGCCGGATCTCTGGGGCCAACGTCCTGACTTTC
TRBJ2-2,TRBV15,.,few,CATSRETTNTGELFF,TGTGCCACCAGCAGAGAAACTACTAACACCGGGGAGCTGTTTTTT
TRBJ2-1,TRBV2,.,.,CASSESSTVYNEQFF,TGTGCCAGCAGCGAATCGTCGACAGTCTACAATGAGCAGTTCTTC
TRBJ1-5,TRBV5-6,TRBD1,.,CASSFGGRGSNQPQHF,TGTGCCAGCAGCTTCGGCGGCAGGGGGTCAAATCAGCCCCAGCATTTT
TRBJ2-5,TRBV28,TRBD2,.,CASSTERGRGRETQYF,TGTGCCAGCAGTACCGAGCGGGGCCGGGGGAGAGAGACCCAGTACTTC
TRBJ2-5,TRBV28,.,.,CASSFVAENQETQYF,TGTGCCAGCAGTTTTGTGGCGGAAAACCAAGAGACCCAGTACTTC
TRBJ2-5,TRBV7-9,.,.,CASSQAMQETQYF,TGTGCCAGCAGCCAGGCCATGCAAGAGACCCAGTACTTC
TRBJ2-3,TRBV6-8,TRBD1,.,CASRNIGQGYTDTQYF,TGTGCCAGCAGGAACATCGGACAGGGATACACAGATACGCAGTATTTT
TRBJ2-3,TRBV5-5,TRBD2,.,CASSPLRGGRTDTQYF,TGTGCCAGCAGCCCCCTTAGGGGCGGGAGGACAGATACGCAGTATTTT
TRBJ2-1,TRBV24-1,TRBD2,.,CATSDPKLAEAPYNEQFF,TGTGCCACCAGTGATCCCAAGCTAGCGGAGGCCCCCTACAATGAGCAGTTCTTC
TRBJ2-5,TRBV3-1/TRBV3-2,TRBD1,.,CASSAGQGAGETQYF,TGTGCCAGCAGCGCGGGACAGGGGGCAGGAGAGACCCAGTACTTC
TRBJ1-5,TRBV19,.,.,CASSIAGVGGQPQHF,TGTGCCAGTAGTATCGCGGGGGTAGGAGGTCAGCCCCAGCATTTT
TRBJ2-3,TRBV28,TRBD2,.,CASRTSGRAAQYF,TGTGCCAGCAGGACTAGCGGGAGGGCCGCGCAGTATTTT
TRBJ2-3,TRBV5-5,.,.,CASSLAGGPDTQYF,TGTGCCAGCAGCTTGGCAGGGGGGCCGGATACGCAGTATTTT
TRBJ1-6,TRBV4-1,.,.,CASSQPNSPLHF,TGCGCCAGCAGCCAACCGAATTCACCCCTCCACTTT
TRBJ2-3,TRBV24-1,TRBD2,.,CATSDPTHGTSGFTDTQYF,TGTGCCACCAGTGACCCGACCCACGGGACTAGCGGGTTCACAGATACGCAGTATTTT
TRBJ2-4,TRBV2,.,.,CASGPAKNIQYF,TGTGCCAGCGGCCCCGCCAAAAACATTCAGTACTTC
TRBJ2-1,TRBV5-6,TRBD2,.,CASSSTFSGVPYNEQFF,TGTGCCAGCAGCTCCACCTTTAGCGGGGTCCCCTACAATGAGCAGTTCTTC
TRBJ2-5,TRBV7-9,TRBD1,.,CASSLGDRGLKTQYF,TGTGCCAGCAGCTTAGGGGACAGGGGGCTAAAGACCCAGTACTTC
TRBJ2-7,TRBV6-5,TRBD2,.,CASSPGGTSLYEQYF,TGTGCCAGCAGTCCGGGGGGGACTAGCCTCTACGAGCAGTACTTC
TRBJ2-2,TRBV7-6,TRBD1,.,CASSTGQAMGTGELFF,TGTGCCAGCAGCACCGGACAGGCCATGGGGACCGGGGAGCTGTTTTTT
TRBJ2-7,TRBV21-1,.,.,CASSTRQGAEIYEQYF,TGTGCCAGCAGCACCCGACAGGGGGCCGAAATCTACGAGCAGTACTTC
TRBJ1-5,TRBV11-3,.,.,CASSCVGTSGNQPQHF,TGTGCCAGCAGTTGTGTCGGGACATCAGGGAATCAGCCCCAGCATTTT
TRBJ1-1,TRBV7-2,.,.,CASSLILRTDNTEAFF,TGTGCCAGCAGCTTAATCCTCAGGACAGACAACACTGAAGCTTTCTTT
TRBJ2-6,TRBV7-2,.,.,CASSLTGSGANVLTF,TGTGCCAGCAGCTTAACAGGCTCTGGGGCCAACGTCCTGACTTTC
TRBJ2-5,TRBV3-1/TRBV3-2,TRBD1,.,CASSQSRLQGAKTETQYF,TGTGCCAGCAGCCAATCCCGACTCCAGGGGGCGAAAACGGAGACCCAGTACTTC
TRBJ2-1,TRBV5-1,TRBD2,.,CASSPGTSGSEQFF,TGCGCCAGCAGCCCCGGGACTAGCGGGAGTGAGCAGTTCTTC
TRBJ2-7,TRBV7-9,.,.,CASSRQNYEQYF,TGTGCCAGCAGTCGACAGAACTACGAGCAGTACTTC
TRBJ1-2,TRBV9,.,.,CASSVGQYYGYTF,TGTGCCAGCAGCGTCGGACAGTACTATGGCTACACCTTC
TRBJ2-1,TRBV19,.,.,CASSIDPGVLYEQFF,TGTGCCAGTAGTATAGATCCAGGGGTTCTTTATGAGCAGTTCTTC
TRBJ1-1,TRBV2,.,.,CASNGRGTTEAFF,TGTGCCAGCAATGGAAGGGGAACAACTGAAGCTTTCTTT
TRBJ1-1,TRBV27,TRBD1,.,CASSHPTTGGDTEAFF,TGTGCCAGCAGTCACCCAACGACAGGGGGAGACACTGAAGCTTTCTTT
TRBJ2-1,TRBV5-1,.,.,CASTTNGGYNEQFF,TGCGCCAGCACCACGAACGGGGGCTACAATGAGCAGTTCTTC
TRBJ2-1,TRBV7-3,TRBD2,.,CASSEGLAGFYNEQFF,TGTGCCAGCAGCGAGGGACTAGCGGGATTCTACAATGAGCAGTTCTTC
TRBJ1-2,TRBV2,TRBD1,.,CASSERDRATYGYTF,TGTGCCAGCAGTGAGAGGGACAGGGCCACCTATGGCTACACCTTC